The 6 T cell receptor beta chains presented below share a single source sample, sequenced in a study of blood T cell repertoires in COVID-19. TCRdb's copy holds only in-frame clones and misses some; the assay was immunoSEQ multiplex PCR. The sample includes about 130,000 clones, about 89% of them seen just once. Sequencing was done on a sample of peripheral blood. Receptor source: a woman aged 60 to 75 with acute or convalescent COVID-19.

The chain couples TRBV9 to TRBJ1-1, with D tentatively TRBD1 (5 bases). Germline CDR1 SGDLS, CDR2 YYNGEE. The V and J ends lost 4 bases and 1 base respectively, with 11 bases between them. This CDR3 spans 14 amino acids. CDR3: CASSQTQGNTEAFF. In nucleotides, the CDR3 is TGTGCCAGCAGCCAAACGCAGGGGAACACTGAAGCTTTCTTT.

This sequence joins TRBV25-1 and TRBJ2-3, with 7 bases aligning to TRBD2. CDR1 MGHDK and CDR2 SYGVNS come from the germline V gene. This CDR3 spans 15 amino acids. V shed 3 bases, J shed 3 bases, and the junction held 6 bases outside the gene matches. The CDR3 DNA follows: TGTGCCAGCAGTGACCCCTCGGGGGGAACAGATACGCAGTATTTT. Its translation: CASSDPSGGTDTQYF.

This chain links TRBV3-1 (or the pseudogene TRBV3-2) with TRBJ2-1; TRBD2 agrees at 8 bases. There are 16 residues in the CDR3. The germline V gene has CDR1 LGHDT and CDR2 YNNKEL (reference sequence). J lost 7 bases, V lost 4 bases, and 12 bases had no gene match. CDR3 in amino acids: CASSRDTLAGRNEQFF. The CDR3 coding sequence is TGTGCCAGCAGCCGCGATACCTTAGCGGGACGGAATGAGCAGTTCTTC.

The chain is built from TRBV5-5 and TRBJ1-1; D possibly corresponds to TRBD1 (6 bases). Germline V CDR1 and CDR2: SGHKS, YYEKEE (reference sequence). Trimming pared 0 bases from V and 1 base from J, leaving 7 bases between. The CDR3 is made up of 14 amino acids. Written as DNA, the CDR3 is TGTGCCAGCAGCTTGGGGACAGCGAACACTGAAGCTTTCTTT. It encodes CASSLGTANTEAFF.

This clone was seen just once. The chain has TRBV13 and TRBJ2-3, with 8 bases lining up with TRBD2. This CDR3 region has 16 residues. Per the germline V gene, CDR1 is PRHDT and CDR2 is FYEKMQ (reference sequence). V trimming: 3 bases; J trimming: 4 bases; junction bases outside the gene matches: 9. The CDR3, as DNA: TGTGCCAGCAGCTTGGGGTTGGGGCGGGAGGCAGATACGCAGTATTTT. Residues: CASSLGLGREADTQYF.

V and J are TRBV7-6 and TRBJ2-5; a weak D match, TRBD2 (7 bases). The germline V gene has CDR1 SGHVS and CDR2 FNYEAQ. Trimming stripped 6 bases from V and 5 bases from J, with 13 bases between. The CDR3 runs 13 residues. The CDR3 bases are TGTGCCAGCAGGGGGGGGCCGACGGAGACCCAGTACTTC. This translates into CASRGGPTETQYF.